This T cell receptor (beta chain) was sequenced during a study of PD-1 blockade in classical Hodgkin lymphoma. Germline trimming cut 4 bases from V and 2 bases from J; bases unmatched to any gene: 3. CDR3 size: 14 residues. Germline V lookup: CDR1 LGHNA, CDR2 YSLEER. Each and every patient relapsed after autologous stem cell transplantation, and patients got differing brentuximab vedotin exposure. Here immunoSEQ multiplex PCR was the method, and the copy in TCRdb shows in-frame clones only, minus some. The sample includes 25,000 to 30,000 clones, 70% seen only once; the top ten take more than 25%. The sample holds a few counts of this clone.

This chain connects TRBV4-3 to TRBJ2-3; 7 positions match TRBD2. Sequenced here: peripheral blood mononuclear cells (PBMCs), sampled before the second cycle of nivolumab. The sequence came from a human donor with classical Hodgkin lymphoma. The chain's CDR3 is CASSLRLATDTQYF. The CDR3 DNA follows: TGCGCCAGCAGCCTAAGACTAGCCACAGATACGCAGTATTTT.